A single sample gave rise to the 28 T cell receptor beta chains below, sequenced in a study of T-cell memory formation after mild COVID-19. A single record per CDR3 protein comes from TCRdb applying MiXCR to the 5' RACE reads. The sample holds roughly 100,000 distinct CDR3 sequences, over 10% seen once. Sequenced: PBMCs or a T cell subset sorted from them (not recorded which). Receptors originate from an adult woman who had mild COVID-19 (a few samples of this study predate the infection). Cell type and time point are not known.

The chain combines TRBV5-5 with TRBJ2-7; 8 bases match TRBD1. The CDR3 sequence is 14 residues long. The germline V gene encodes CDR1 SGHKS and CDR2 YYEKEE (reference sequence). The ends lost 3 bases at V and 1 base at J; junction bases unmatched: 3. CDR3: CASSYTGGSYEQYF. The CDR3 DNA reads TGTGCCAGCAGCTATACAGGGGGATCCTACGAGCAGTACTTC.

This rearrangement joins TRBV18 to TRBJ2-7, with D unresolved. This CDR3 spans 13 amino acids. CDR1 is KGHSH and CDR2 is LQKENI in the germline V gene. V lost 1 base and J lost 6, with 10 bases in between. The CDR3 here is CASSPRAVAEQYF. In DNA, the CDR3 is TGTGCCAGCTCACCACGAGCCGTGGCCGAGCAGTACTTC.

This clonotype has only a few counts. The chain employs TRBV30 and TRBJ1-4, with D perhaps TRBD1 (5 bases). Germline lookup yields CDR1 GTSNPN and CDR2 SVGIG (reference sequence). The length of the CDR3 is 14 residues. Trimming pared 2 bases from V and 6 bases from J, leaving 13 bases between. The DNA of the CDR3 is TGTGCCTGGAGTTTAGGGGTTGGGGATGAAAAACTGTTTTTT. Protein product: CAWSLGVGDEKLFF.

This clonotype turned up a few times. This CDR3 is CASSYSSTGTDTQYF. The CDR3 nucleotides read TGTGCCAGCAGTTACTCGAGCACAGGCACAGATACGCAGTATTTT. V usage is TRBV6-6 and J usage is TRBJ2-3, with D uncertain. The germline V gene encodes CDR1 MNHNY and CDR2 SVGAGI (reference sequence). CDR3 length: 15 amino acids. The V and J ends lost 0 bases and 1 base respectively, with 8 bases between them.

The rearrangement uses TRBV29-1 and TRBJ2-5; possibly TRBD2 for D (6 bases). CDR3 length: 12 amino acids. Germline-derived CDR1 and CDR2 are SQVTM and ANQGSEA. Trimming left V 6 bases short and J 5 bases short, with 13 bases between. The CDR3 is CSVRWDFETQYF. In DNA form, the CDR3 reads TGCAGCGTCCGCTGGGACTTTGAGACCCAGTACTTC.

A few counts support this clonotype. The chain uses TRBV4-1 and TRBJ1-1; D is uncertain. The CDR3 contains 16 residues. V gave up 0 bases and J gave up 3 bases, with 14 bases separating them. Germline CDR1 reads MGHRA; CDR2 reads YSYEKL. The CDR3, as DNA: TGCGCCAGCAGCCAAGATCCGACAACCCAGGACACTGAAGCTTTCTTT. Protein sequence: CASSQDPTTQDTEAFF.

This clonotype was observed a handful of times. V and J are TRBV6-2 or TRBV6-3 and TRBJ2-7; 13 positions match TRBD2. V shed 5 bases, J shed 2 bases, and the junction held 6 bases outside the gene matches. The CDR3 spans 16 residues. The germline V gene encodes CDR1 MNHEY and CDR2 SVGEGT. Written as DNA, the CDR3 is TGTGCCAGCAGTCCCGGGACTAGCGGGGCCCCCTACGAGCAGTACTTC. Amino acids: CASSPGTSGAPYEQYF.

The genes are TRBV9 and TRBJ2-3, with D perhaps TRBD1 (6 bases). CDR1 is SGDLS, CDR2 YYNGEE, per germline. The CDR3 contains 17 residues. V was shortened by 1 base and J by 6 bases, with 21 bases between the two germline ends. The CDR3 DNA follows: TGTGCCAGCAGCGTAAACCCTTATTCAGGGGCGGAGGATACGCAGTATTTT. Protein product: CASSVNPYSGAEDTQYF.

This chain joins TRBV29-1 and TRBJ2-1; tentatively, D is TRBD1 or TRBD2 (5 bases each). The CDR3 is 12 residues long. The germline gives CDR1 SQVTM, CDR2 ANQGSEA. Deletions cut 6 bases from V and 0 bases from J, with 6 bases between. The CDR3 loop is CSVRGSYNEQFF. In DNA form, the CDR3 reads TGCAGCGTGAGGGGCTCCTACAATGAGCAGTTCTTC.

This clonotype was detected only a few times. The chain joins TRBV13 to TRBJ2-2, with 15 positions matching TRBD2. The CDR3 length is 18 residues. Germline assignment: CDR1 PRHDT and CDR2 FYEKMQ (reference sequence). Trimming cost V 5 bases and J 4 bases; bases outside gene matches: 8. CDR3 nucleotide sequence: TGTGCCAGCAGCCCACAGGGACTAGCGGGAGGAGGCACCGGGGAGCTGTTTTTT. Translating it yields CASSPQGLAGGGTGELFF. The variable domain in full, with the rest retrieved from reference TRBV13 and TRBJ2-2, is AAGVIQSPRHLIKEKRETATLKCYPIPRHDTVYWYQQGPGQDPQFLISFYEKMQSDKGSIPDRFSAQQFSDYHSELNMSSLELGDSALYFCASSPQGLAGGGTGELFFGEGSRLTVL.

The rearrangement uses TRBV27 and TRBJ2-1, with D possibly called TRBD1 or TRBD2 (6 bases each). Germline lookup yields CDR1 MNHEY and CDR2 SMNVEV (reference sequence). The CDR3 has 14 residues. Trimming stripped 2 bases from V and 7 bases from J, with 12 bases between. CDR3 sequence: CASSLGPGANEQFF. The CDR3 DNA is TGTGCCAGCAGTTTAGGGCCGGGGGCGAATGAGCAGTTCTTC.

The chain is built from TRBV12-3 or TRBV12-4 and TRBJ1-1; D ambiguous. Trimming shortened V by 4 bases and J by 2 bases, and 8 bases separated the two germline ends. The length of the CDR3 is 13 residues. The CDR3 DNA reads TGTGCCAGCAGTTACATAAGAAACACTGAAGCTTTCTTT. Amino acids: CASSYIRNTEAFF.

This clonotype was picked up a small number of times. The V gene is TRBV29-1, the J gene TRBJ1-2, with D perhaps TRBD1 (6 bases). Germline assignment: CDR1 SQVTM and CDR2 ANQGSEA. V was pared by 5 bases and J by 2 bases, with 6 bases between. The CDR3 is 11 residues long. In nucleotides, the CDR3 is TGCAGCGTTCAGGGGAACTATGGCTACACCTTC. This encodes CSVQGNYGYTF.

This clonotype has more than one count but fewer than ten. The chain links TRBV6-4 to TRBJ2-1; 9 bases match TRBD2. V was clipped by 6 bases and J by 8 bases; unmatched bases: 14. The CDR3 has 16 residues. Germline V lookup: CDR1 MRHNA, CDR2 SNTAGT. CDR3 DNA sequence: TGTGCCAGCAGCGATGAGGGACCTAGCGGGATTGATGAGCAGTTCTTC. Translated, it gives CASSDEGPSGIDEQFF.

This clonotype occurred a few times. The chain joins TRBV5-5 to TRBJ2-1; weak D call: TRBD2 (6 bases). The CDR3 is made up of 17 amino acids. Germline CDR1 is SGHKS and CDR2 is YYEKEE (reference sequence). Trimming shortened V by 4 bases and J by 4 bases, and 21 bases separated the two germline ends. The CDR3 DNA follows: TGTGCCAGCAGCCTCCCCGGGCCGGCCGGGGGATACAATGAGCAGTTCTTC. This sequence encodes CASSLPGPAGGYNEQFF.

V gene TRBV4-1 combines with J gene TRBJ1-6, with 10 bases aligning to TRBD1. After removal of 2 bases from V and 5 bases from J, the junction contained 3 bases not matched to a gene. This CDR3 region has 16 residues. Germline V lookup: CDR1 MGHRA, CDR2 YSYEKL. The CDR3 protein is CASSQPTGGNNSPLHF. As DNA, the CDR3 is TGCGCCAGCAGCCAACCGACAGGGGGCAATAATTCACCCCTCCACTTT.

This clonotype was detected only once. V is TRBV11-3 and J is TRBJ2-5, with 11 nucleotides matching TRBD2. This CDR3 region has 15 residues. The germline CDR1 and CDR2 sequences are SGHNT and YENEEA. J was trimmed by 2 bases and V by 4 bases; bases with no gene match: 3. CDR3 bases: TGTGCCAGCAGCTCTCTAGCGGGAGGTCAAGAGACCCAGTACTTC. This sequence encodes CASSSLAGGQETQYF.

Only a few counts were recorded for this clonotype. V gene TRBV13 combines with J gene TRBJ2-7; 8 positions agree with TRBD2. Germline CDR1 is PRHDT and CDR2 is FYEKMQ (reference sequence). The CDR3 consists of 18 residues. Trimming at V came to 4 bases and at J to 4 bases, leaving 18 bases not matched to a gene. The CDR3 loop is CASSSGRALLFGVYEQYF. CDR3 nucleotides: TGTGCCAGCAGCTCCGGGAGGGCCTTGCTCTTCGGGGTATACGAGCAGTACTTC.

The CDR3 DNA sequence: TGTGCCACCGGGACAGGGAACACCGGGGAGCTGTTTTTT. Translating gives CATGTGNTGELFF. V gene TRBV2 combines with J gene TRBJ2-2, with 8 nucleotides matching TRBD1. Germline CDR1 and CDR2: SNHLY and FYNNEI. V lost 10 bases and J lost 1; bases outside the gene matches: 2. This CDR3 is built from 13 residues. Using reference TRBV2 and TRBJ2-2 for the parts outside the CDR3, the full variable domain is EPEVTQTPSHQVTQMGQEVILRCVPISNHLYFYWYRQILGQKVEFLVSFYNNEISEKSEIFDDQFSVERPDGSNFTLKIRSTKLEDSAMYFCATGTGNTGELFFGEGSRLTVL.

There are a few counts of this clonotype. V is TRBV4-1 and J is TRBJ1-5, with 11 bases fitting TRBD1. CDR1 and CDR2 (germline): MGHRA, YSYEKL. V shed 1 base and J 4 bases; nucleotides not matched to a gene: 3. The CDR3 consists of 16 residues. The CDR3 loop reads CASSQVGQGVNQPQHF. The CDR3 DNA is TGCGCCAGCAGCCAAGTGGGACAGGGGGTGAATCAGCCCCAGCATTTT.

This clonotype has just a few counts. V gene TRBV15 combines with J gene TRBJ2-2; D is possibly TRBD2 (6 bases). Trimming left V 4 bases short and J 6 bases short, with 15 bases between. Germline V CDR1 and CDR2: LNHNV, YYDKDF (reference sequence). This CDR3 contains 15 residues. CDR3 in amino acids: CATSIGPPGAGELFF. DNA for the CDR3: TGTGCCACCAGCATCGGACCTCCGGGGGCCGGGGAGCTGTTTTTT. The full variable domain, completed using reference TRBV15 and TRBJ2-2, is DAMVIQNPRYQVTQFGKPVTLSCSQTLNHNVMYWYQQKSSQAPKLLFHYYDKDFNNEADTPDNFQSRRPNTSFCFLDIRSPGLGDTAMYLCATSIGPPGAGELFFGEGSRLTVL.

The rearrangement uses TRBV13 and TRBJ2-7; D possibly corresponds to TRBD2 (6 bases). Trimming pared 0 bases from V and 2 bases from J, leaving 11 bases between. The CDR3 has 15 amino acids. CDR1 PRHDT and CDR2 FYEKMQ come from the germline V gene (reference sequence). The CDR3 nucleotides are TGTGCCAGCAGCTTAGGTAGCGGAGGTCCCTACGAGCAGTACTTC. Translating gives CASSLGSGGPYEQYF.

The genes are TRBV6-5 and TRBJ2-1; 10 bases align to TRBD2. The ends lost 1 base at V and 7 bases at J; junction bases unmatched: 4. This CDR3 is built from 15 residues. The V gene's germline CDR1 is MNHEY and CDR2 SVGAGI. CDR3 in amino acids: CASSYFGLAANEQFF. The CDR3 DNA is TGTGCCAGCAGTTACTTTGGACTAGCGGCTAATGAGCAGTTCTTC.

This clonotype appeared a few times. This chain uses TRBV4-2 with TRBJ2-7, with unresolved D. Trimming cost V 4 bases and J 0 bases, with 16 bases left between them. In germline, CDR1 is LGHNA, CDR2 YNFKEQ. The CDR3 is 16 residues long. The CDR3 reads CASSLDDGPLSYEQYF. The CDR3 DNA sequence: TGTGCCAGCAGCCTCGACGACGGGCCCCTCTCCTACGAGCAGTACTTC.

This clonotype was observed a few times. V and J are TRBV27 and TRBJ2-7; D is ambiguous. Germline V gives CDR1 MNHEY, CDR2 SMNVEV (reference sequence). Trimming stripped 5 bases from V and 6 bases from J, with 11 bases between. There are 12 residues in the CDR3. CDR3 in amino acids: CASSLPDREQYF. The DNA for the CDR3 is TGTGCCAGCAGTCTCCCGGACCGCGAGCAGTACTTC.

This clonotype was recorded at least ten times. This sequence joins TRBV5-1 and TRBJ2-3; tentative D call: TRBD2 (6 bases). The ends were cut back, 7 bases at V and 2 bases at J, with 11 bases in the middle. The CDR3 loop spans 13 amino acids. CDR1 is SGHRS, CDR2 YFSETQ, per germline. In DNA form, the CDR3 reads TGCGCCAGCTTCAGGGACTTCACAGATACGCAGTATTTT. It codes for CASFRDFTDTQYF.

There are a few counts of this clonotype. The chain carries TRBV7-8 and TRBJ2-2, with a weak D call TRBD1 (6 bases). V was trimmed by 2 bases and J by 5 bases, leaving 15 bases between them. There are 16 residues in the CDR3. CDR1 is SGHVS, CDR2 FQNEAQ, per germline. CDR3 sequence reads: CASSLFAPGETGELFF. The DNA of the CDR3 is TGTGCCAGCAGCTTATTCGCCCCAGGGGAAACCGGGGAGCTGTTTTTT.

Many counts were recorded for this clonotype. This chain uses TRBV13 with TRBJ2-7, with D possibly TRBD2 on 6 matching bases. Germline CDR1 and CDR2: PRHDT and FYEKMQ (reference sequence). This CDR3 comprises 13 residues. Trimming removed 2 bases from V and 1 base from J, with 6 bases in between. The CDR3 sequence is CASSLRGSYEQYF. The CDR3 DNA reads as TGTGCCAGCAGCTTACGGGGGTCCTACGAGCAGTACTTC.